The T cell receptor beta chain described here comes from a study of T-cell reconstitution after alpha-beta-depleted transplantation in children. Study conclusions and caveats: At the one-year point after transplant, T-cell counts and TCRbeta diversity were found to come mostly from T cells that had been newly produced. Several hundred expanded graft clones reportedly supplied alpha-beta T cells about two months after transplant.

The CDR3 has 13 amino acids. V lost 4 bases to trimming and J lost 6 bases, with 11 bases between them. Germline V gene sequence: CDR1 KGHDR, CDR2 SFDVKD. Preparation of the TCRbeta library involved a method that used unique molecular identifiers. Each CDR3 protein gets one entry after TCRdb re-called the PCR reads with MiXCR. Seen here are around 450,000 distinct CDR3 sequences, roughly 16% observed once, and the top ten hold 25% to 30%. A note on this clonotype: Antigen unknown.

This chain joins TRBV24-1 and TRBJ1-2; D possibly corresponds to TRBD1 (5 bases). Material: PBMCs, mostly from graft donor cells, obtained 360 days after TCRalphabeta/CD19-depleted stem cell transplant. The TCR sequence derives from a boy under three years old who had a stem cell transplant for Wiskott-Aldrich syndrome, so the T cells may come from the graft donor. The CDR3 region has the DNA TGTGCCACCAGTGAGCGGGGCATCGATGGCTACACCTTC. Translation: CATSERGIDGYTF.